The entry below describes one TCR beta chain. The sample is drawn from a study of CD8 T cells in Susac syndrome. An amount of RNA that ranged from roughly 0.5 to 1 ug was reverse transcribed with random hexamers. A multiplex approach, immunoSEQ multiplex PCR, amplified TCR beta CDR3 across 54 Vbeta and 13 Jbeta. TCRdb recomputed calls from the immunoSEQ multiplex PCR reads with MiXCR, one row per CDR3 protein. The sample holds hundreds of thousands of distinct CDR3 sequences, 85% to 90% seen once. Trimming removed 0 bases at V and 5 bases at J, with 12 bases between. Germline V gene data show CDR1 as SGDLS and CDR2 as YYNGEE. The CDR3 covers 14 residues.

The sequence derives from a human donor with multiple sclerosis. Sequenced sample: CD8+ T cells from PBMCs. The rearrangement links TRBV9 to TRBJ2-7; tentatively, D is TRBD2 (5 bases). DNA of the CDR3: TGTGCCAGCAGCGTAGGGGTTAGCGTCCACGAGCAGTACTTC. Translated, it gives CASSVGVSVHEQYF. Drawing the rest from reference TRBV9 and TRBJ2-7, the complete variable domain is DSGVTQTPKHLITATGQRVTLRCSPRSGDLSVYWYQQSLDQGLQFLIQYYNGEERAKGNILERFSAQQFPDLHSELNLSSLELGDSALYFCASSVGVSVHEQYFGPGTRLTVT.